The TCR beta chain under discussion was sequenced for a study of blood T cell repertoires in COVID-19 (TCRdb year 2020). A note on the overall study: The collaborator samples originated in the United States, Italy and Spain and spanned the acute and convalescent phases of COVID-19. The material from the prospective study consisted of cDNA or gDNA derived from T cells, B-cell-depleted T cells, or PBMCs. Deeply sampled blood TCRbeta repertoires from subjects exposed to, actively infected with, or recovered from COVID-19 were included in the dataset. The repertoires were made available in a free public database intended to serve as a resource for research on the immune response to SARS-CoV-2. Samples came from the ongoing ImmuneRACE study (first 160 participants) plus 1,254 subjects from 6 global collaborators. A de-identified subject ID, COVID-19 status, age in years and sex were almost always included in the sample metadata. HLA class I and class II types, where available, came from metadata supplied by the sample provider rather than from assay-based typing. The paper's findings and limits, for the study overall: Clinical and demographic metadata were provided uncurated, with the amount varying by source and participant.

Enrolling through a virtual design, the prospective study's participants ranged in age from roughly 18 to 95 years and lived across about two dozen United States geographic areas. To assign participants to cohorts, the prospective study relied on clinical history that participants themselves reported in a screening survey and a study questionnaire. Recovered participants in ImmuneRACE Cohort 3 were defined by two consecutive negative NP/OP PCR tests, clearance by a healthcare professional, or resolution of symptoms. Mobile phlebotomists in the prospective study collected whole blood, serum and a nasopharyngeal or oropharyngeal swab from every participant. Prospective study participants could optionally give additional blood draws and questionnaires over a roughly two-month period. Blood samples from the prospective study were shipped frozen or at room temperature prior to DNA extraction. TCRbeta CDR3 regions were amplified from genomic DNA by means of the immunoSEQ Assay, a bias-controlled multiplex PCR. The paper's processing steps were these. The number of nucleated cells in each sample was estimated by amplification of reference gene primers within the assay. To quantify the absolute abundance of each unique TCRbeta CDR3 rearrangement, sequence reads were collapsed and filtered. For each sample, productive Simpson clonality was calculated as the square root of Simpson's diversity index over productive rearrangements. The clones in this table, taken by TCRdb from immuneACCESS, are in-frame only. Not every clone is retained; where verified, under half of the shortfall comes from an unresolved V gene, and the cause of the rest is unknown. That table supplies the V and J calls and clone size; D and trimming were determined from the DNA. In all, the sample holds about 370,000 clones, and around 87% of those were seen once. Roughly 1% of the sample lies in the top ten.

V is shortened by 4 bases, J by 10 bases, and the region joining them spans 11 bases. From its cysteine to its phenylalanine, the CDR3 spans 12 amino acids. The DNA shown is the 36-base CDR3, in frame from base 1. CDR1 and CDR2, looked up from the germline V gene, are MNHEY and SVGEGT. Concerning this clone: Its antigen has not been determined. Within one base of it there is no much larger clone, and no base qualities were kept.

Recombination joined TRBV6-2 or TRBV6-3 with TRBJ2-1; the D gene lacks a confident call. What was sequenced was PBMCs or T cells enriched from blood (not recorded which). The TCR was taken from a man aged 18 to 30 who had recovered from COVID-19. The nucleotide sequence is TGTGCCAGCAGTTCAGCATTCGGGGAGCAGTTCTTC. Its protein product is CASSSAFGEQFF.